These T cell receptor beta chains were read from a single sample in a study of T cells in localized non-small cell lung cancer. Some clones are missing from TCRdb's copy, which holds only in-frame ones; the method was immunoSEQ multiplex PCR. The data hold about 40,000 clones, with around 81% observed a single time. The source was peripheral blood mononuclear cells, collected before any cancer treatment. The receptors shown here come from a male donor at least 60 years old with stage II lung adenocarcinoma. Each CDR3 is given with its conserved first and last residue. D genes are given only for firm matches. A clone size is listed for some rows: how often the clone was seen (once, few, many), or a class if it is expanded.

clone size	D gene	J gene	V gene	CDR3 DNA	CDR3 protein
NA	NA	TRBJ1-3	TRBV11-2	TGTGCCAGCGAGAGTACCTTGAACTCTGGAAACACCATATATTTT	CASESTLNSGNTIYF
NA	TRBD2	TRBJ2-1	TRBV5-6	TGTGCCAGCAGCTTTCGGACTAGCGGGAGCTACAATGAGCAGTTCTTC	CASSFRTSGSYNEQFF
NA	NA	TRBJ2-1	TRBV5-1	TGCGCCAGCAGCTCGGTAGGCCCGTACAATGAGCAGTTCTTC	CASSSVGPYNEQFF
NA	NA	TRBJ2-2	TRBV6-4	TGTGCCAGCAGTCCCGGGAGCCCAGCCGGGGAGCTGTTTTTT	CASSPGSPAGELFF
NA	TRBD1	TRBJ1-1	TRBV6-1	TGTGCCTCCTACGCGGGGACAGGGAGGACTGAAGCTTTCTTT	CASYAGTGRTEAFF
NA	TRBD1	TRBJ2-6	TRBV5-1	TGCGCCAGCAGCCCGGGACAGTCGGGATCTGGGGCCAACGTCCTGACTTTC	CASSPGQSGSGANVLTF
NA	TRBD1	TRBJ2-6	TRBV7-9	TGTGCCAGCAGCTTAAGTTGGGACAGCTTCTCTGGGGCCAACGTCCTGACTTTC	CASSLSWDSFSGANVLTF
NA	TRBD1	TRBJ2-1	TRBV12-5	TGTGCTAGTGGCCGGGGACAGGACTCCTACAATGAGCAGTTCTTC	CASGRGQDSYNEQFF
NA	NA	TRBJ1-5	TRBV18	TGTGCCAGCTCACCACCGACCGCGCTCCCAAATCAGCCCCAGCATTTT	CASSPPTALPNQPQHF
NA	TRBD1	TRBJ1-6	TRBV7-3	TGTGCCAGCAGCTTAGGACAGGGAGGCAATTCACCCCTCCACTTT	CASSLGQGGNSPLHF
NA	TRBD1	TRBJ2-7	TRBV23-1	TGCGCCAGCAGTCAATGGAACAGGGGGATCTACGAGCAGTACTTC	CASSQWNRGIYEQYF
NA	NA	TRBJ2-7	TRBV27	TGTGCCAGCAGTTGGGGGGACTCCTACGAGCAGTACTTC	CASSWGDSYEQYF
NA	TRBD2	TRBJ2-5	TRBV9	TGTGCCAGCAGCGCCGGACTAGCGGGTCAAGAGACCCAGTACTTC	CASSAGLAGQETQYF
few	NA	TRBJ1-4	TRBV11-2	TGTGCCAGCAGCCTAATAGGGGGAACTAATGAAAAACTGTTTTTT	CASSLIGGTNEKLFF
NA	TRBD2	TRBJ2-1	TRBV4-2	TGTGCCAGCAGCCCAGAACTAGCGGGAGGAGAGGACAATGAGCAGTTCTTC	CASSPELAGGEDNEQFF
NA	NA	TRBJ2-1	TRBV11-2	TGTGCCAGCAGCTTAGTACCCCACAATGAGCAGTTCTTC	CASSLVPHNEQFF
NA	NA	TRBJ2-2	TRBV5-6	TGTGCCAGCAGCAAACGGGCTCCTCCAGGCGGGGAGCTGTTTTTT	CASSKRAPPGGELFF
NA	NA	TRBJ1-4	TRBV4-3	TGCGCCAGCAGCCAGGATGCACAGGGTGGCCGTAGTGAAAAACTGTTTTTT	CASSQDAQGGRSEKLFF
NA	NA	TRBJ2-7	TRBV4-1	TGCGCCAGCAGCCAAGATTCGGGTCTTATGAGGGAGCAGTACTTC	CASSQDSGLMREQYF
NA	NA	TRBJ1-1	TRBV18	TGTGCCAGCTCCCGCTCCGGGACATTGAACACTGAAGCTTTCTTT	CASSRSGTLNTEAFF
NA	NA	TRBJ2-7	TRBV30	TGTGCCTGGAGTGTCCGGGCAGGCGGGATAGGCTACGAGCAGTACTTC	CAWSVRAGGIGYEQYF
NA	NA	TRBJ1-1	TRBV5-1	TGCGCCAGCAGCCCCGGGACGGTGACCACTGAAGCTTTCTTT	CASSPGTVTTEAFF
NA	TRBD1	TRBJ1-1	TRBV6-5	TGTGCCAGCACCAAGACAGGGAAGAACACTGAAGCTTTCTTT	CASTKTGKNTEAFF
NA	NA	TRBJ1-1	TRBV30	TGTGCCTGGAGTGAGAATACTAACACTGAAGCTTTCTTT	CAWSENTNTEAFF
NA	NA	TRBJ1-1	TRBV19	TGTGCCTGCATCGGGGGACGGAGGAACACTGAAGCTTTCTTT	CACIGGRRNTEAFF
NA	TRBD2	TRBJ2-1	TRBV7-9	TGTGCCAGCAGCTTAGCAAGCGGGAGATTAAATGAGCAGTTCTTC	CASSLASGRLNEQFF
NA	NA	TRBJ2-6	TRBV7-2	TGTGCCAGCAGCCCAGGGCCGGGACCTGGGGCCAACGTCCTGACTTTC	CASSPGPGPGANVLTF
NA	NA	TRBJ1-3	TRBV7-2	TGTGCCAGCAGCCCGGCCTCCGGCTCTGGAAACACCATATATTTT	CASSPASGSGNTIYF
NA	NA	TRBJ2-7	TRBV6-1	TGTGCCAGCAGTGGGCACGGCCCACCCTACGAGCAGTACTTC	CASSGHGPPYEQYF
NA	NA	TRBJ2-6	TRBV5-4	TGTGCCAGCAGCTTGTTAGGGGGGGCCAACGTCCTGACTTTC	CASSLLGGANVLTF
NA	NA	TRBJ1-2	TRBV9	TGTGCCAGCAGCGTAGAGGGACGGGAGTATGGCTACACCTTC	CASSVEGREYGYTF
few	NA	TRBJ1-5	TRBV2	TGTGCCAGCAGCGTAAGTAGCAATCAGCCCCAGCATTTT	CASSVSSNQPQHF
NA	TRBD1	TRBJ2-3	TRBV19	TGTGCCAGTAGTTCCCCTCACAGGGGGAGAACAGATACGCAGTATTTT	CASSSPHRGRTDTQYF
once	NA	TRBJ2-1	TRBV29-1	TGCAGCGTTGAAGGCCCTCGGGTGGGCTCCTACAATGAGCAGTTCTTC	CSVEGPRVGSYNEQFF
NA	NA	TRBJ2-2	TRBV9	TGTGCCAGCAGTGGAATAGGGGTCACCGGGGAGCTGTTTTTT	CASSGIGVTGELFF
NA	NA	TRBJ1-1	TRBV5-1	TGCGCCAGCAGCTTGGGACAGGTAAGGGACACTGAAGCTTTCTTT	CASSLGQVRDTEAFF
NA	NA	TRBJ1-3	TRBV7-3	TGTGCCAGCAGTCCACAGGGAACCTCTGGAAACACCATATATTTT	CASSPQGTSGNTIYF
NA	NA	TRBJ2-7	TRBV5-6	TGTGCCAGCAGCTTACAACCGAACTCCTACGAGCAGTACTTC	CASSLQPNSYEQYF
NA	TRBD1	TRBJ1-6	TRBV5-6	TGTGCCAGCAGCCCGGGACAGGGAAGTTATTCACCCCTCCACTTT	CASSPGQGSYSPLHF
NA	NA	TRBJ1-1	TRBV6-1	TGTGCCAGCAGGGGATCGGAGGCTTTCTTT	CASRGSEAFF
NA	NA	TRBJ1-4	TRBV7-2	TGTGCCAGCAGCTTAGCCGGAGCCCGGGAAAAACTGTTTTTT	CASSLAGAREKLFF
NA	NA	TRBJ2-1	TRBV5-1	TGCGCCAGCAGCTTGTTGCAGACAGACTCCTACAATGAGCAGTTCTTC	CASSLLQTDSYNEQFF
NA	TRBD2	TRBJ2-1	TRBV9	TGTGCCAGCAGCTCCCGGGGGAGCGGGAAGCCCGGGTCCTCCTACAATGAGCAGTTCTTC	CASSSRGSGKPGSSYNEQFF
NA	TRBD2	TRBJ2-2	TRBV28	TGTGCCAGCAGTTTGAGCGGGAGGAACACCGGGGAGCTGTTTTTT	CASSLSGRNTGELFF
NA	NA	TRBJ1-1	TRBV19	TGTGCCAGTAGTAGAAGAGTCATGAACACTGAAGCTTTCTTT	CASSRRVMNTEAFF
few	NA	TRBJ1-1	TRBV4-3	TGCGCCAGCAGCCAAGGGGGCACCGGAGACACTGAAGCTTTCTTT	CASSQGGTGDTEAFF
few	NA	TRBJ2-3	TRBV14	TGTGCCAGCAGCCCCTATTCAGATACGCAGTATTTT	CASSPYSDTQYF
NA	NA	TRBJ1-6	TRBV9	TGTGCCAGCAGCGTAGTGGACACTAATTCACCCCTCCACTTT	CASSVVDTNSPLHF
NA	TRBD1	TRBJ2-7	TRBV7-2	TGTGCCAGCAGCACTGGCGGGACAGGGTCCTACGAGCAGTACTTC	CASSTGGTGSYEQYF
few	TRBD1	TRBJ2-7	TRBV7-9	TGTGCCAGCAGCTCCGGACAGGTTACCGAGCAGTACTTC	CASSSGQVTEQYF
NA	NA	TRBJ1-5	TRBV27	TGTGCCAGCAGTGCCAAGCGGAATCAGCCCCAGCATTTT	CASSAKRNQPQHF
NA	NA	TRBJ2-1	TRBV4-3	TGCGCCAGCAGCCCATTCAGCTCCTACAATGAGCAGTTCTTC	CASSPFSSYNEQFF